Given below is one T cell receptor (beta chain) in context. This table comes from immunoSEQ multiplex PCR, and its TCRdb copy is limited to in-frame clones, with some not included. The data show 150,000 to 250,000 clones, approximately 95% seen once. The data originate from a study of T cell responses to AZD1222 COVID-19 vaccine. Trimming pared 6 bases from V and 4 bases from J, leaving 21 bases between. CDR3 length equals 17 residues. CDR1 and CDR2 (germline): SNHLY, FYNNEI. This sequence joins TRBV2 and TRBJ2-2; possibly TRBD1 for D (6 bases). This specimen was peripheral blood, taken 28 days after the second AZD1222 dose. This clonotype originated in an adult who received the AZD1222 COVID-19 vaccine. CDR3 DNA: TGTGCCAGCAGAGGACCGGGACATTCTCGGAGCACCGGGGAGCTGTTTTTT. Translating gives CASRGPGHSRSTGELFF.